One sample yielded the 6 T cell receptor beta chains listed below, sequenced in a study of siplizumab effects on memory and regulatory T cells. Generated by immunoSEQ multiplex PCR, the TCRdb table keeps only in-frame clones and is missing some. Here the sample spans tens of thousands of clones, 90% to 95% being singletons. Material: CD8+ T cells sorted from blood. These receptors were obtained from a human donor in good health.

Only one count was recorded for this clone. This chain links TRBV14 with TRBJ2-7; 7 bases map to TRBD2. Germline V lookup: CDR1 SGHDN, CDR2 FVKESK. With V trimmed by 1 base and J by 3 bases, 3 bases remained unmatched. The CDR3 has 14 residues. The CDR3 DNA reads as TGTGCCAGCAGCCAAGTGGGAGGGAGCTACGAGCAGTACTTC. It yields the protein CASSQVGGSYEQYF.

This chain connects TRBV7-2 to TRBJ1-2; 7 bases align to TRBD1. The J segment lost 3 bases and the V segment lost 4 bases, leaving 14 bases of the junction unmatched. This CDR3 is built from 17 residues. The germline V gene has CDR1 SGHTA and CDR2 FQGNSA. Written as DNA, the CDR3 is TGTGCCAGCAGCTCCCTTTTTCCCCCCACAGGGGACTATGGCTACACCTTC. The encoded protein is CASSSLFPPTGDYGYTF.

The V call is TRBV15, the J call TRBJ2-3; TRBD2 might be the D (6 bases). CDR3 size: 19 residues. Germline V lookup: CDR1 LNHNV, CDR2 YYDKDF (reference sequence). V gave up 5 bases and J gave up 0 bases, with 24 bases separating them. Written as DNA, the CDR3 is TGTGCCACCAGCGGTTACGGGACTCACCCGCCCTCTAGCACAGATACGCAGTATTTT. It encodes CATSGYGTHPPSSTDTQYF.

This chain links TRBV7-8 with TRBJ1-2; no clear D. Between the trimmed V and J ends, which lost 5 bases and 8 bases, there was a span of 12 bases. The CDR3 has 12 amino acids. The V gene's germline CDR1 is SGHVS and CDR2 FQNEAQ. The CDR3 reads CASSRTPIGYTF. The DNA for the CDR3 is TGTGCCAGCAGCCGCACACCAATAGGCTACACCTTC. Full variable domain (missing parts from reference TRBV7-8 and TRBJ1-2): GAGVSQSPRYKVAKRGQDVALRCDPISGHVSLFWYQQALGQGPEFLTYFQNEAQLDKSGLPSDRFFAERPEGSVSTLKIQRTQQEDSAVYLCASSRTPIGYTFGSGTRLTVV.

The count of this clone is one. This chain links TRBV28 with TRBJ1-1, with D uncertain. The CDR3 is 13 amino acids. The V gene's germline CDR1 is MDHEN and CDR2 SYDVKM. V lost 11 bases and J 0 bases, leaving 13 bases between the germline ends. CDR3 nucleotide sequence: TGTGCCCCTCAAGTAGGAGTGAACACTGAAGCTTTCTTT. This codes for CAPQVGVNTEAFF.

The rearrangement links TRBV27 to TRBJ2-7; D unclear. V dropped 5 bases and J dropped 0 bases, with 11 bases sitting between them. The CDR3 has 14 residues. Germline V gene lookup returns CDR1 MNHEY and CDR2 SMNVEV (reference sequence). The CDR3 loop reads CASSTSVSSYEQYF. In DNA form, the CDR3 reads TGTGCCAGCAGTACCAGCGTTAGCTCCTACGAGCAGTACTTC.